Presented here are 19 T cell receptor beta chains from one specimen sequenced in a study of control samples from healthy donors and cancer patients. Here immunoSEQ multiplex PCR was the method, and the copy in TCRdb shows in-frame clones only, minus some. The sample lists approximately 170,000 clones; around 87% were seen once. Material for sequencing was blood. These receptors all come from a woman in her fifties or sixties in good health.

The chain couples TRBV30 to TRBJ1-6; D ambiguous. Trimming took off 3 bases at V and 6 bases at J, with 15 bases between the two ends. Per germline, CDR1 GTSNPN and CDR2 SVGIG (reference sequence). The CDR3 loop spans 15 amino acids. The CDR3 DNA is TGTGCCTGGAGGCCCGACCATTTAGTTAATTCACCCCTCCACTTT. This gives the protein CAWRPDHLVNSPLHF.

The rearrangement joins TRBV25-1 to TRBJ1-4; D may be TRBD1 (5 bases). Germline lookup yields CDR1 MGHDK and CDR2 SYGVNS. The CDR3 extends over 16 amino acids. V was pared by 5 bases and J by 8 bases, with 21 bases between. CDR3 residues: CASSFAPGTQEEKLFF. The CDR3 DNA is TGTGCCAGCAGTTTTGCCCCCGGGACGCAAGAAGAAAAACTGTTTTTT.

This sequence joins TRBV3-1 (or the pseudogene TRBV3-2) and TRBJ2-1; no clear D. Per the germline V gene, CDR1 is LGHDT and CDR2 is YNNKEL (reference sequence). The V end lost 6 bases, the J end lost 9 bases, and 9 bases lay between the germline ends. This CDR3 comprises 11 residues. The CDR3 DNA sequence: TGTGCCAGCAGAAATATGGGTGAGCAGTTCTTC. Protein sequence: CASRNMGEQFF.

The CDR3 bases are TGTGCCAGCACCGGGACCCGGGGCAATGAGCAGTTCTTC. Amino acids: CASTGTRGNEQFF. The rearrangement joins TRBV27 to TRBJ2-1, with D perhaps matching TRBD1 or TRBD2 (5 bases each). Between the trimmed V and J ends, which lost 7 bases and 6 bases, there was a span of 13 bases. CDR1 is MNHEY and CDR2 is SMNVEV in the germline V gene (reference sequence). This CDR3 spans 13 amino acids.

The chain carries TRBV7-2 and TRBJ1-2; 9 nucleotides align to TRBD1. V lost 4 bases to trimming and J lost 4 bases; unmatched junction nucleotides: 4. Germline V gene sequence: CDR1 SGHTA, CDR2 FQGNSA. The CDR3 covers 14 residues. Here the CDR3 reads CASSWGQGVYGYTF. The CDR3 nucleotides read TGTGCCAGCAGCTGGGGACAGGGAGTCTATGGCTACACCTTC.

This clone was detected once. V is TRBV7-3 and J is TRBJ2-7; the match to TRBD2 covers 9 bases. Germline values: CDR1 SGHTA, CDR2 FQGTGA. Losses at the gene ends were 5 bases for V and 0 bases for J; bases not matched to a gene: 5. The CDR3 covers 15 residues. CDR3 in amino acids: CASSPAGGLSYEQYF. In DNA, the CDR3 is TGTGCCAGCAGCCCAGCGGGAGGCCTCTCCTACGAGCAGTACTTC.

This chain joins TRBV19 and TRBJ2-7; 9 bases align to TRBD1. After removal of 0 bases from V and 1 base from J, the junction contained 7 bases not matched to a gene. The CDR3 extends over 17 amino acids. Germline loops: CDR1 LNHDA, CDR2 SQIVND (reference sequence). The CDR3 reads CASSIDRGDRESYEQYF. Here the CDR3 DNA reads TGTGCCAGTAGTATAGACCGAGGGGACAGGGAATCCTACGAGCAGTACTTC.

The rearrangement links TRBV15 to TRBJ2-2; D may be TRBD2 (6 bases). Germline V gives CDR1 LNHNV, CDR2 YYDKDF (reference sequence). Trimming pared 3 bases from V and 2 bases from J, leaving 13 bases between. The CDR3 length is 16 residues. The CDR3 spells CATSRTRGVNTGELFF. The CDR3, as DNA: TGTGCCACCAGCAGGACTAGAGGGGTCAACACCGGGGAGCTGTTTTTT.

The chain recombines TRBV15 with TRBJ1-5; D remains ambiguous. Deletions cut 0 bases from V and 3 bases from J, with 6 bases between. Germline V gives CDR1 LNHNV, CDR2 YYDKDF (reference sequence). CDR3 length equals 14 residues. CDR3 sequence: CATSRDRINQPQHF. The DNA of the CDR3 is TGTGCCACCAGCAGAGACAGAATCAATCAGCCCCAGCATTTT.

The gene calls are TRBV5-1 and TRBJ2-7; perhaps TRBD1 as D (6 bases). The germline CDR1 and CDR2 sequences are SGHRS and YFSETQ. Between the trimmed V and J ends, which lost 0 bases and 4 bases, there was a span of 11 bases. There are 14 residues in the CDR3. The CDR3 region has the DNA TGCGCCAGCAGCTTGGCCGGGACATCTTACGAGCAGTACTTC. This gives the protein CASSLAGTSYEQYF.

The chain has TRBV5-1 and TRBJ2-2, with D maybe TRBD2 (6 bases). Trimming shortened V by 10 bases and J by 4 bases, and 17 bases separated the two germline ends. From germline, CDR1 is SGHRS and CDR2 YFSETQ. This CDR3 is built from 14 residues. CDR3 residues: CAAQSEGGTGELFF. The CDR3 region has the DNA TGCGCCGCCCAGAGTGAGGGAGGCACCGGGGAGCTGTTTTTT.

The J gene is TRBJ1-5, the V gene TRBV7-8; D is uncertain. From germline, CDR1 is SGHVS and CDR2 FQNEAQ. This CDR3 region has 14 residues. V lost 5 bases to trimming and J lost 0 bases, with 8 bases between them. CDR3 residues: CASSPINSNQPQHF. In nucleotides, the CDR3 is TGTGCCAGCAGCCCTATTAATAGCAATCAGCCCCAGCATTTT.

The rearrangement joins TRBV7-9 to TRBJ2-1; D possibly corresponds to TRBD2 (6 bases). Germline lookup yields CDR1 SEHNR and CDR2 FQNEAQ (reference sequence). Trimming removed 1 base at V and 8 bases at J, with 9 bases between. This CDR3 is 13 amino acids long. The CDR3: CASSLGRDYEQFF. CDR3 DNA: TGTGCCAGCAGCTTAGGCCGGGACTATGAGCAGTTCTTC.

Here the CDR3 reads CAISEAVGRYQETQYF. In nucleotides, the CDR3 is TGTGCCATCAGTGAAGCGGTCGGGAGGTACCAAGAGACCCAGTACTTC. V and J are TRBV10-3 and TRBJ2-5; 7 bases agree with TRBD2. V lost 3 bases and J lost 0; bases outside the gene matches: 7. Germline loops: CDR1 ENHRY, CDR2 SYGVKD. The CDR3 is 16 residues long.

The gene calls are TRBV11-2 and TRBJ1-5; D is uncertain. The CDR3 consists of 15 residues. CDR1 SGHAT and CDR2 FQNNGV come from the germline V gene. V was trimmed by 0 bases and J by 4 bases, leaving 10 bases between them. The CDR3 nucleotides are TGTGCCAGCAGCTTAGATGCGACGGGGAATCAGCCCCAGCATTTT. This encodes CASSLDATGNQPQHF.

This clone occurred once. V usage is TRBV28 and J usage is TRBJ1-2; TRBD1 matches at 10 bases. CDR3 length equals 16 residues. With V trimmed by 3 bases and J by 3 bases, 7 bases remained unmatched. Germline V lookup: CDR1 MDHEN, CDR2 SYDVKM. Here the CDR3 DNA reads TGTGCCAGCAGTTTTTATTGGGGGACAGGGGACTATGGCTACACCTTC. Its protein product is CASSFYWGTGDYGYTF.

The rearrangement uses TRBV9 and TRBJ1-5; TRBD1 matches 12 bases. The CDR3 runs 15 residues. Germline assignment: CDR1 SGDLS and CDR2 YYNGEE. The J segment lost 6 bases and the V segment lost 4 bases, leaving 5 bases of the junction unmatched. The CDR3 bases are TGTGCCAGCAGCCTCGGGACAGGGGGCCTTCAGCCCCAGCATTTT. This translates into CASSLGTGGLQPQHF.

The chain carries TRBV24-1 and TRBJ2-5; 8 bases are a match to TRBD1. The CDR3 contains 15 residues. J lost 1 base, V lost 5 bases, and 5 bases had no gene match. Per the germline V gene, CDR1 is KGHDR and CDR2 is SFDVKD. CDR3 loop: CATSARQGPQETQYF. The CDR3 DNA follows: TGTGCCACCAGTGCTCGACAGGGGCCCCAAGAGACCCAGTACTTC.

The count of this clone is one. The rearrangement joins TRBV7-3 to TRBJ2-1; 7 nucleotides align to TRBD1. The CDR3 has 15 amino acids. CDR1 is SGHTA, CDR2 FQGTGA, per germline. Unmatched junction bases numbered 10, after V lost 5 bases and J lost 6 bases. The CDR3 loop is CASSRQGLMTNEQFF. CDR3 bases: TGTGCCAGCAGCCGACAGGGTCTAATGACCAATGAGCAGTTCTTC.